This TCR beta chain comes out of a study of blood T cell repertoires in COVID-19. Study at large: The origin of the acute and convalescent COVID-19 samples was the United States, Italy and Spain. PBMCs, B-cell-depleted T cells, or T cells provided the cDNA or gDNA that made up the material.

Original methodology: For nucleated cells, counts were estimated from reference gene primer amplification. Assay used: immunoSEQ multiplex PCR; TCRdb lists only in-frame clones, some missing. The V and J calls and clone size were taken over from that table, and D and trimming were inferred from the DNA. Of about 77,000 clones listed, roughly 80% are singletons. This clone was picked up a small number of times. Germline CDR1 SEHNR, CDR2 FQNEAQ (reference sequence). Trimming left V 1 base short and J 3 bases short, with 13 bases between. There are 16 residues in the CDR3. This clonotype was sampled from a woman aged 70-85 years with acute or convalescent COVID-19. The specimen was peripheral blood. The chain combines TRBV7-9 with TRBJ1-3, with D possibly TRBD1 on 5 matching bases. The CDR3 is CASSLVGDLLGNTIYF. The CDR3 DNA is TGTGCCAGCAGCTTAGTAGGGGACTTACTTGGAAACACCATATATTTT.